A single sample gave rise to the 15 T cell receptor beta chains below, sequenced in a study of T cells in Graves' hyperthyroidism and ophthalmopathy. The CDR3 regions of TCR beta were amplified from RNA transcripts. Using the HTBI primer set, a first-round RT-PCR was run on the TCR CDR3. TCRdb itself ran the multiplex PCR reads through MiXCR, one entry per CDR3 protein. The sample carries roughly 380,000 distinct CDR3 sequences, about 18% recorded once. The material sequenced was blood. These receptor sequences come from a woman aged 18-30 years with Graves' hyperthyroidism.

This clonotype was observed at least ten times. V usage is TRBV20-1 and J usage is TRBJ2-7; 7 nucleotides align to TRBD2. Germline-derived CDR1 and CDR2 are DFQATT and SNEGSKA (reference sequence). The CDR3 is made up of 14 amino acids. The junction had 8 bases not matched to a gene; V was cut back by 3 bases and J by 3 bases. The CDR3 nucleotides read TGCAGTGCTAGGGTAGCGGGCAATCGCTACGAGCAGTACTTC. Protein: CSARVAGNRYEQYF.

This clonotype was seen at least ten times. This may arise from a read error, as a much more abundant clone is one base away. The chain employs TRBV6-4 and TRBJ2-2; no definite D call. This CDR3 comprises 14 residues. CDR1 is MRHNA and CDR2 is SNTAGT in the germline V gene. The CDR3 is CVSSDSGNTGELFF. DNA for the CDR3: TGTGTCAGCAGTGACTCAGGGAACACCGGGGAGCTGTTTTTT.

This clonotype was found many times. This chain uses TRBV19 with TRBJ1-1; D unclear. Looked up from germline, CDR1 is LNHDA and CDR2 is SQIVND (reference sequence). Deletions cut 6 bases from V and 1 base from J, with 9 bases between. The CDR3 contains 13 residues. CDR3 amino acids: CASRDGSNTEAFF. The DNA of the CDR3 is TGTGCCAGTAGGGACGGATCGAACACTGAAGCTTTCTTT. Full variable domain (outside the CDR3, taken from reference TRBV19 and TRBJ1-1): DGGITQSPKYLFRKEGQNVTLSCEQNLNHDAMYWYRQDPGQGLRLIYYSQIVNDFQKGDIAEGYSVSREKKESFPLTVTSAQKNPTAFYLCASRDGSNTEAFFGQGTRLTVV.

The chain uses TRBV12-3 or TRBV12-4 and TRBJ2-7; D is tentatively TRBD1 or TRBD2 (5 bases each). V gave up 5 bases and J gave up 3 bases, with 14 bases separating them. The CDR3 is made up of 14 amino acids. The CDR3 DNA follows: TGTGCCAGCAGTCTCGTCGGGACCAACTACGAGCAGTACTTC. Its protein product is CASSLVGTNYEQYF.

The CDR3 DNA sequence: TGCGCCAGCAGCGGGGGACTAGCGGGGGCCCGCGGGGCCCAGTACTTC. Translating it yields CASSGGLAGARGAQYF. The chain couples TRBV5-1 to TRBJ2-5, with TRBD2 matching over 14 bases. This CDR3 region has 16 residues. After removal of 4 bases from V and 9 bases from J, the junction contained 11 bases not matched to a gene. CDR1 and CDR2 (germline): SGHRS, YFSETQ.

This clonotype was seen repeatedly, ten times or more. This chain links TRBV7-8 with TRBJ1-2; 8 nucleotides match TRBD1. Trimming at V came to 5 bases and at J to 4 bases, leaving 9 bases not matched to a gene. Germline CDR1 reads SGHVS; CDR2 reads FQNEAQ. CDR3 length: 15 residues. The CDR3 DNA reads as TGTGCCAGCAGCCTTAGACAGGGGCGATCCTATGGCTACACCTTC. This translates into CASSLRQGRSYGYTF. The variable domain in full, with the rest retrieved from reference TRBV7-8 and TRBJ1-2, is GAGVSQSPRYKVAKRGQDVALRCDPISGHVSLFWYQQALGQGPEFLTYFQNEAQLDKSGLPSDRFFAERPEGSVSTLKIQRTQQEDSAVYLCASSLRQGRSYGYTFGSGTRLTVV.

The sample holds many counts of this clonotype. This chain joins TRBV13 and TRBJ1-1; possible D gene TRBD1, 6 bases. CDR3 length: 16 residues. Germline V gene sequence: CDR1 PRHDT, CDR2 FYEKMQ (reference sequence). Trimming cost V 6 bases and J 8 bases, with 25 bases left between them. In nucleotides, the CDR3 is TGTGCCAGCAGGAAAGACAGTTTTCTTCGGGGGCGCGAAGCTTTCTTT. Residues: CASRKDSFLRGREAFF.

As regards this clonotype: Its ends do not fully match the called genes, so a read error is possible. The chain combines TRBV15 with TRBJ2-5; no clear D gene. Germline CDR1 LNHNV, CDR2 YYDKDF (reference sequence). The CDR3 runs to 15 residues. The CDR3 region has the DNA TGTGCCACCAGCAGAGATGTGGGGAACCAAGAGACCAAGTACTTC. Amino acid sequence: CATSRDVGNQETKYF.

This clonotype was observed a few times. The chain couples TRBV20-1 to TRBJ2-7; tentatively, D is TRBD1 (6 bases). Trimming left V 5 bases short and J 1 base short, with 18 bases between. There are 15 residues in the CDR3. Per germline, CDR1 DFQATT and CDR2 SNEGSKA (reference sequence). CDR3 amino acids: CSAGVLQGRSYEQYF. The CDR3 region has the DNA TGCAGTGCTGGAGTTTTGCAGGGGCGATCCTACGAGCAGTACTTC.

This clonotype was counted at least ten times. The chain employs TRBV20-1 and TRBJ1-5; 9 nucleotides match TRBD1. The CDR3 covers 17 residues. The ends lost 0 bases at V and 3 bases at J; junction bases unmatched: 9. CDR1 DFQATT and CDR2 SNEGSKA come from the germline V gene (reference sequence). CDR3 region: CSARDSGTGPLNQPQHF. CDR3 nucleotide sequence: TGCAGTGCTAGAGATTCAGGGACAGGGCCACTCAATCAGCCCCAGCATTTT.

This clonotype was counted at least ten times. The chain carries TRBV7-2 and TRBJ1-1, with D unclear. Germline CDR1 and CDR2: SGHTA and FQGNSA. This CDR3 spans 12 amino acids. Trimming shortened V by 3 bases and J by 11 bases, and 13 bases separated the two germline ends. In DNA, the CDR3 is TGTGCCAGCAGCTTTTACAGCGGTGGGGCTTTCTTT. Translating gives CASSFYSGGAFF.

The table lists this clonotype with many counts. The chain is built from TRBV30 and TRBJ1-1, with a possible D match to TRBD1 (6 bases). Looked up from germline, CDR1 is GTSNPN and CDR2 is SVGIG (reference sequence). The V end lost 0 bases, the J end lost 3 bases, and 17 bases lay between the germline ends. The CDR3 has 16 amino acids. This CDR3 reads CAWSVKREGGDTEAFF. Written as DNA, the CDR3 is TGTGCCTGGAGTGTAAAACGAGAGGGGGGGGACACTGAAGCTTTCTTT.

This clonotype was seen ten or more times. The chain recombines TRBV11-2 with TRBJ2-5; the D is unclear. The V and J ends lost 5 bases and 2 bases respectively, with 9 bases between them. Germline CDR1 and CDR2: SGHAT and FQNNGV. This CDR3 spans 13 amino acids. The DNA for the CDR3 is TGTGCCAGCAGCCCGGCTAGACAAGAGACCCAGTACTTC. Encoded protein: CASSPARQETQYF.

This clonotype has a count of ten or more. The chain has TRBV6-1 and TRBJ1-2, with 12 positions matching TRBD1. The V gene end was trimmed by 3 bases and the J gene end by 6 bases; junction bases not matched to a gene: 5. Germline CDR1 reads MNHNS; CDR2 reads SASEGT. CDR3 length: 15 residues. The chain's CDR3 is CASSDGTGGYHGYTF. CDR3 nucleotide sequence: TGTGCCAGCAGTGACGGGACAGGGGGCTACCATGGCTACACCTTC.

This clonotype appeared many times. The chain joins TRBV13 to TRBJ2-2, with D possibly being TRBD1 (6 bases). V was cut by 5 bases and J by 6 bases, with 19 bases left in between. Germline V gene lookup returns CDR1 PRHDT and CDR2 FYEKMQ (reference sequence). This CDR3 region has 16 residues. Written as DNA, the CDR3 is TGTGCCAGCAGCCCAGAGACAGGAGAAAGGGCCGGGGAGCTGTTTTTT. This gives the protein CASSPETGERAGELFF.